This T cell receptor (beta chain) comes out of a study of cytomegalovirus exposure and HLA in healthy donors. Notes on this clone: Its antigen is not known.

Both 60 Vbeta primers and 13 Jbeta primers went into the PCR. Sequenced by immunoSEQ multiplex PCR; TCRdb stores in-frame clones only, minus some. The table records roughly 89,000 clones, roughly 80% of them present only once. Study-level points and caveats: In an earlier analysis, most TCR beta V segments were productive about 87% or about 30% of the time.

The clonotype comes from a man aged 25-45 years in good health and CMV-seropositive. Sequencing used PBMCs.

The CDR3 nucleotides read TGTGCCAGCAGTGTTCTAGGGACAGGGGGTAGGGAGCAGTACTTC. This translates into CASSVLGTGGREQYF. The chain couples TRBV6-5 to TRBJ2-7; 11 nucleotides line up with TRBD1. In germline, CDR1 is MNHEY, CDR2 SVGAGI. The V and J ends lost 5 bases and 7 bases, in that order; junction bases with no gene match: 10. This CDR3 spans 15 amino acids.